A selection of T cell receptor beta chains follows, all from one sample in a study of blood T cell repertoires in COVID-19. Profiled with immunoSEQ multiplex PCR; TCRdb holds only in-frame clones, not every one. The sample holds about 120,000 clones, approximately 82% seen once. Sequencing was performed on peripheral blood. These receptors all come from a man under 40 with acute or convalescent COVID-19. The CDR3 runs from the conserved cysteine through the conserved F or W. A D gene is named only where the DNA matches it firmly. Not all rows give a size; the values are once, few, many and, for expanded clones, a class.

DNA: TGTGCCAGCAGCTTAGGAGGTCAGGGTTATGGCTACACCTTC
CDR3: CASSLGGQGYGYTF
J: TRBJ1-2
size: NA
V: TRBV7-9
length: 14
D: NA

DNA: TGTGCCAGCAGCAAAAGTACAGGGGGGGTCTATGGCTACACCTTC
CDR3: CASSKSTGGVYGYTF
J: TRBJ1-2
size: NA
V: TRBV7-2
length: 15
D: TRBD1

DNA: TGTGCCTGGAGTCCTGGCGAAAAACTGTTTTTT
CDR3: CAWSPGEKLFF
J: TRBJ1-4
size: once
V: TRBV30
length: 11
D: NA

DNA: TGTGCCGGGGATAGCGGCTCTAGCACAGATACGCAGTATTTT
CDR3: CAGDSGSSTDTQYF
J: TRBJ2-3
size: NA
V: TRBV6-5
length: 14
D: NA

DNA: TGTGCCAGCAGTGAAGGGCGGGGGAAACTGTTTTTT
CDR3: CASSEGRGKLFF
J: TRBJ1-4
size: NA
V: TRBV6-1
length: 12
D: NA

DNA: TGTGCCAGCAGCTTATCGCCTTCCCGGGGGGCAGGGAAAGATGAGCAGTTCTTC
CDR3: CASSLSPSRGAGKDEQFF
J: TRBJ2-1
size: NA
V: TRBV7-3
length: 18
D: NA

DNA: TGTGCCAGCAGCCCTAACGAACTCGGGGCCTACGAGCAGTACTTC
CDR3: CASSPNELGAYEQYF
J: TRBJ2-7
size: NA
V: TRBV3-1/TRBV3-2
length: 15
D: NA

DNA: TGTGCCAGCTCTCTCGGCTCTGGAAACACCATATATTTT
CDR3: CASSLGSGNTIYF
J: TRBJ1-3
size: NA
V: TRBV18
length: 13
D: NA

DNA: TGTGCCAGTACCCAGACAGGGGGCGTCAACTATGGCTACACCTTC
CDR3: CASTQTGGVNYGYTF
J: TRBJ1-2
size: NA
V: TRBV19
length: 15
D: TRBD1

DNA: TGTGCCAGCAGGTACTTCACCGGGACAGGCTCGAACACCGGGGAGCTGTTTTTT
CDR3: CASRYFTGTGSNTGELFF
J: TRBJ2-2
size: NA
V: TRBV5-5
length: 18
D: TRBD1

DNA: TGTGCCAGCATAACGCGGAAAAACACCATATATTTT
CDR3: CASITRKNTIYF
J: TRBJ1-3
size: NA
V: TRBV2
length: 12
D: NA

DNA: TGCGCCAGCAGCTCACAGGGGATAGTGAACACTGAAGCTTTCTTT
CDR3: CASSSQGIVNTEAFF
J: TRBJ1-1
size: NA
V: TRBV5-1
length: 15
D: TRBD1

DNA: TGTGCCAGCAGCTTAACGGCGGGGAGGGCCCCAAGAGGGCAGTTCTTC
CDR3: CASSLTAGRAPRGQFF
J: TRBJ2-1
size: NA
V: TRBV7-3
length: 16
D: TRBD2

DNA: TGTGCCAGCAGCCCCGGGACTAGCGGGGGACCCACAGATACGCAGTATTTT
CDR3: CASSPGTSGGPTDTQYF
J: TRBJ2-3
size: NA
V: TRBV7-9
length: 17
D: TRBD2

DNA: TGCAGTGCTAGGGCAGGGGCAGATGCTTTCTTT
CDR3: CSARAGADAFF
J: TRBJ1-1
size: NA
V: TRBV20-1
length: 11
D: NA

DNA: TGTGCCAGCAGTTACGGGACAAACTCCTACGAGCAGTACTTC
CDR3: CASSYGTNSYEQYF
J: TRBJ2-7
size: NA
V: TRBV6-2/TRBV6-3
length: 14
D: NA

DNA: TGTGCCAGCAGCCCCGGACTAGGGGCGCCTGGGGAGCAGTTCTTC
CDR3: CASSPGLGAPGEQFF
J: TRBJ2-1
size: NA
V: TRBV7-9
length: 15
D: TRBD2

DNA: TGTGCCAGCAGTTCTACAGGGGCCGGCCACACCTTC
CDR3: CASSSTGAGHTF
J: TRBJ1-2
size: NA
V: TRBV28
length: 12
D: TRBD1

DNA: TGTGCCAGTTGTAGAGGCCCCTGGGAGCCCCAGCATTTT
CDR3: CASCRGPWEPQHF
J: TRBJ1-5
size: NA
V: TRBV19
length: 13
D: NA

DNA: TGCGCCAGCAGCCCCCGGACAGGGGGGGGCGAAAAACTGTTTTTT
CDR3: CASSPRTGGGEKLFF
J: TRBJ1-4
size: NA
V: TRBV4-3
length: 15
D: TRBD1

DNA: TGTGCCTGGACCCTAGGCGGGGAGCTGTTTTTT
CDR3: CAWTLGGELFF
J: TRBJ2-2
size: NA
V: TRBV30
length: 11
D: NA

DNA: TGTGCCAGCTCCGGGACAGGGTTATACAATGAGCAGTTCTTC
CDR3: CASSGTGLYNEQFF
J: TRBJ2-1
size: few
V: TRBV5-4
length: 14
D: TRBD1

DNA: TGTGCCAGCAGCTCAAGCAGGGGACACACTGAAGCTTTCTTT
CDR3: CASSSSRGHTEAFF
J: TRBJ1-1
size: NA
V: TRBV7-2
length: 14
D: NA

DNA: TGTGCCAGCAGCCCGAGGGGGCCTAATGAGCAGTTCTTC
CDR3: CASSPRGPNEQFF
J: TRBJ2-1
size: NA
V: TRBV7-9
length: 13
D: TRBD1

DNA: TGTGCCAGCAGTTTAGTTCCGGGGGATGAGCAGTTCTTC
CDR3: CASSLVPGDEQFF
J: TRBJ2-1
size: NA
V: TRBV12-3/TRBV12-4
length: 13
D: NA

DNA: TGTGCCTGGAGCGATGCCGGGACTAGCGGGAGGCTACAAGAGACCCAGTACTTC
CDR3: CAWSDAGTSGRLQETQYF
J: TRBJ2-5
size: NA
V: TRBV30
length: 18
D: TRBD2

DNA: TGTGCCAGCAGCGTAGTGGCAGGGGGAAACACCATATATTTT
CDR3: CASSVVAGGNTIYF
J: TRBJ1-3
size: NA
V: TRBV9
length: 14
D: NA

DNA: TGTGCCAGCAGCCCCTGGCAGGGCCAAGAGACCCAGTACTTC
CDR3: CASSPWQGQETQYF
J: TRBJ2-5
size: NA
V: TRBV7-9
length: 14
D: NA

DNA: TGTGCCATCAGTGAGCCCGGACTAGCAGCAGATACGCAGTATTTT
CDR3: CAISEPGLAADTQYF
J: TRBJ2-3
size: NA
V: TRBV10-3
length: 15
D: TRBD2

DNA: TGTGCCATCAGTCAGGGCTCGAACACTGAAGCTTTCTTT
CDR3: CAISQGSNTEAFF
J: TRBJ1-1
size: few
V: TRBV3-1/TRBV3-2
length: 13
D: NA

DNA: TGTGCCAGCAGTTTCGACAGGGAAGAAAAACTGTTTTTT
CDR3: CASSFDREEKLFF
J: TRBJ1-4
size: NA
V: TRBV7-9
length: 13
D: TRBD1